The rows below give T cell receptor beta chains drawn from one sample of a study of OX40 agonist ivuxolimab in advanced cancers. Clones were sequenced by immunoSEQ multiplex PCR, and TCRdb holds only the in-frame ones, with some missing. The sample contains around 58,000 clones, around 87% of which appear only once. Sequencing was performed on CD4+ or CD8+ T cells sorted from blood, taken in a trial of the OX40 agonist ivuxolimab. These receptors were collected from an adult with an advanced solid tumor such as melanoma, head and neck, liver or kidney cancer. Each CDR3 is given with its conserved first and last residue. A D gene is named only where the DNA matches it firmly. The size entry is marked missing in some rows and otherwise reads once, few, many or a size class.

TRBJ1-2	.	TRBV5-4	medium-sized	TGTGCCAGCAGCCTAGCTTGGGAGGGCTACACCTTC	CASSLAWEGYTF
TRBJ2-5	.	TRBV6-1	.	TGTGCCAGCAAGTATGGTCCCCGGGACCAAGAGACCCAGTACTTC	CASKYGPRDQETQYF
TRBJ1-4	.	TRBV5-1	once	TGCGCCAGCAGCCGGGACCGGGGAAGTAGTGAAAAACTGTTTTTT	CASSRDRGSSEKLFF
TRBJ2-2	.	TRBV7-8	.	TGTGCCAGCAGCTGGAACAGACCGAACACCGGGGAGCTGTTTTTT	CASSWNRPNTGELFF
TRBJ1-1	TRBD1	TRBV5-4	.	TGTGCCAGCAGGGGACAGGGGGGGACTGAAGCTTTCTTT	CASRGQGGTEAFF
TRBJ1-1	.	TRBV11-2	once	TGTGCCAGCAGCTTAGCCGGTAGCGCTGAAGCTTTCTTT	CASSLAGSAEAFF
TRBJ1-1	.	TRBV7-6	.	TGTGCCAGCAGCGCTATCAGGGGTGAAGGAACTGAAGCTTTCTTT	CASSAIRGEGTEAFF
TRBJ1-3	.	TRBV19	.	TGTGCCAGTAGTATAAGGGAATCAGGCTCTGGAAACACCATATATTTT	CASSIRESGSGNTIYF
TRBJ2-3	TRBD2	TRBV5-6	.	TGTGCCAGCAGAATAGGACTAGCGGGGTTCACAGATACGCAGTATTTT	CASRIGLAGFTDTQYF
TRBJ1-1	.	TRBV7-2	.	TGTGCCAGCAGCTTTAGGTGGGTGGGGGACACTGAAGCTTTCTTT	CASSFRWVGDTEAFF
TRBJ2-7	TRBD1	TRBV28	.	TGTGCCAGCAGTGCCCCAGGGGGTAATTCGTACGAGCAGTACTTC	CASSAPGGNSYEQYF
TRBJ2-3	.	TRBV6-5	.	TGTGCCAGCATTCCAACAGGATCTAGCACAGATACGCAGTATTTT	CASIPTGSSTDTQYF
TRBJ2-5	.	TRBV5-1	.	TGCGCCAGCAGCCCAGGGTTTACAGAGACCCAGTACTTC	CASSPGFTETQYF
TRBJ1-3	.	TRBV27	.	TGTGCCAGCTATTCCCCATTCTCTGGAAACACCATATATTTT	CASYSPFSGNTIYF
TRBJ2-5	TRBD2	TRBV5-1	once	TGCGCCAGCAGCCCCTCGGGGGGGGGAGAAGAGACCCAGTACTTC	CASSPSGGGEETQYF
TRBJ1-4	.	TRBV25-1	few	TGTGCCAGCAGTGACGGAATTGAAAAACTGTTTTTT	CASSDGIEKLFF
TRBJ2-3	TRBD2	TRBV7-2	.	TGTGCCAGCAGCAATAGCGGGAGCCGCACAGATACGCAGTATTTT	CASSNSGSRTDTQYF
TRBJ1-2	TRBD1	TRBV27	.	TGTGCCAGCAGTCCCAGGGGGCGTAACTATGGCTACACCTTC	CASSPRGRNYGYTF
TRBJ2-1	.	TRBV18	.	TGTGCCAGCGTCCTAAGAGGGAGAGGCTTATACAATGAGCAGTTCTTC	CASVLRGRGLYNEQFF
TRBJ2-1	.	TRBV10-2	.	TGCGCCAGCCGGCGGGACTTGGTCTACAATGAGCAGTTCTTC	CASRRDLVYNEQFF
TRBJ2-3	.	TRBV28	.	TGTGCCAGCAGTCCCTGGGGGGTTAGCACAGATACGCAGTATTTT	CASSPWGVSTDTQYF
TRBJ2-5	.	TRBV5-4	.	TGTGCCAGCAGCCCCGCTCTTGCGGGAGAGACCCAGTACTTC	CASSPALAGETQYF
TRBJ1-2	.	TRBV14	.	TGTGCCAGCAGCCAACTGAGGCGGGCTGGGCTCGGTGGCTACACCTTC	CASSQLRRAGLGGYTF
TRBJ2-1	.	TRBV6-1	.	TGTGCCAGCATAGTTCAGGGGAATGAGCAGTTCTTC	CASIVQGNEQFF
TRBJ2-3	.	TRBV19	.	TGTGCCAGTAGTATAACCACAGATACGCAGTATTTT	CASSITTDTQYF
TRBJ2-7	.	TRBV6-6	.	TGTGCCATCTCCGAAGGGGGCGAGCAGTACTTC	CAISEGGEQYF
TRBJ2-5	.	TRBV6-6	.	TGTGCCAGCAGTACCCTTAATTCCCAGTACTTC	CASSTLNSQYF
TRBJ2-3	.	TRBV7-2	.	TGTGCCAGCAGCTGGCGGGGGCGGGGTGGCACAGATACGCAGTATTTT	CASSWRGRGGTDTQYF
TRBJ1-5	.	TRBV15	.	TGTGCCACCAGCAGAGATCGGAATCAGCCCCAGCATTTT	CATSRDRNQPQHF
TRBJ1-6	TRBD1	TRBV14	.	TGTGCCAGCAGCCAATTCGGACAGGAGAATTCACCCCTCCACTTT	CASSQFGQENSPLHF
TRBJ2-1	TRBD2	TRBV28	once	TGTGCCAGCAGTTCCCCCACTAGCGGGAGACGGAATGAGCAGTTCTTC	CASSSPTSGRRNEQFF
TRBJ2-1	.	TRBV6-1	.	TGTGCCAGCAGAAGGGGGGGGTCCTACAATGAGCAGTTCTTC	CASRRGGSYNEQFF
TRBJ2-1	TRBD2	TRBV9	.	TGTGCCAGCAGCGTAGACGGGGGGTCCTACAATGAGCAGTTCTTC	CASSVDGGSYNEQFF
TRBJ2-3	.	TRBV6-5	.	TGTGCCAGCATGGACCGGGGGAGGACAGATACGCAGTATTTT	CASMDRGRTDTQYF
TRBJ2-3	.	TRBV11-2	.	TGTGCCAGCAGCTCTAATAGGGGAGATACGCAGTATTTT	CASSSNRGDTQYF
TRBJ2-5	.	TRBV9	.	TGTGCCAGCAGCGCCATGGGGGGTTACCAAGAGACCCAGTACTTC	CASSAMGGYQETQYF
TRBJ1-2	TRBD1	TRBV5-4	.	TGTGCCAGCAGCCAGGACAGGGGGCACTACACCTTC	CASSQDRGHYTF
TRBJ2-7	.	TRBV5-1	.	TGCGCCAGCAGCGTGGGCTACGAGCAGTACTTC	CASSVGYEQYF
TRBJ1-1	.	TRBV6-5	.	TGTGCCAGCAGTTACGAACAGTACACTGAAGCTTTCTTT	CASSYEQYTEAFF
TRBJ2-6	.	TRBV28	.	TGTGCCAGCGGGGGGCACTTGGGTACTGGGGCCAACGTCCTGACTTTC	CASGGHLGTGANVLTF
TRBJ2-1	.	TRBV27	.	TGTGCCAGCAGTACCTCCCCGACAGTTTATGAGCAGTTCTTC	CASSTSPTVYEQFF
TRBJ2-1	.	TRBV7-9	.	TGTGCCAGCAGCTTATCGTTCGGCTCCTACAATGAGCAGTTCTTC	CASSLSFGSYNEQFF
TRBJ1-6	.	TRBV30	.	TGTGCCTGGAAAAGGCCAGGGAGCTCCTATAATTCACCCCTCCACTTT	CAWKRPGSSYNSPLHF
TRBJ2-2	TRBD2	TRBV11-2	.	TGTGCCAGCAGCTCAGCGGGAAACACCGGGGAGCTGTTTTTT	CASSSAGNTGELFF
TRBJ2-5	TRBD2	TRBV2	.	TGTGCCAGCAGTGTTGGGGGAGCGGGAAAAGAGACCCAGTACTTC	CASSVGGAGKETQYF
TRBJ1-5	TRBD1	TRBV6-1	.	TGTGCCAGCAGTGAAGCTTGGACAGGCTCTCAGCCCCAGCATTTT	CASSEAWTGSQPQHF
TRBJ2-3	TRBD2	TRBV2	.	TGTGCCAGCAGCAGACTAGCGGGGTACCTCCCAGATACGCAGTATTTT	CASSRLAGYLPDTQYF
TRBJ2-6	.	TRBV7-6	.	TGTGCCAGCAGCGTTAGCTCTGGGGCCAACGTCCTGACTTTC	CASSVSSGANVLTF
TRBJ2-7	.	TRBV10-2	.	TGCGCCAGCAGTGATCCAGCGGGCTACGAGCAGTACTTC	CASSDPAGYEQYF
TRBJ1-1	.	TRBV5-1	.	TGCGCCAGCAGCAAGGGTGGGGGGACTGAAGCTTTCTTT	CASSKGGGTEAFF
TRBJ1-5	TRBD1	TRBV6-1	.	TGTGCCAGCAGTGAACAAGGACAGGGGATTCAGCCCCAGCATTTT	CASSEQGQGIQPQHF
TRBJ2-7	TRBD2	TRBV5-4	.	TGTGCCAGCAGCCCGCCTAGCGGGGCCTATTCCTACGAGCAGTACTTC	CASSPPSGAYSYEQYF
TRBJ2-1	.	TRBV30	.	TGTGCCCGAGGCCTCCCCGGGACTCAGCAGTTCTTC	CARGLPGTQQFF
TRBJ1-1	.	TRBV10-2	.	TGCGCCAGCAGTCAAATGAACACTGAAGCTTTCTTT	CASSQMNTEAFF
TRBJ1-3	.	TRBV2	once	TGTGCCAGCAGTGGGATAGCTGGAAACACCATATATTTT	CASSGIAGNTIYF
TRBJ2-7	TRBD1	TRBV7-9	once	TGTGCCAGCAGCCCCCCCCTTCGGGACAGGGTCAACGAGCAGTACTTC	CASSPPLRDRVNEQYF
TRBJ1-1	.	TRBV2	.	TGTGCCAGCTTACAGGCGAACACTGAAGCTTTCTTT	CASLQANTEAFF
TRBJ2-7	.	TRBV27	once	TGTGCCAGCAGTTTAGGGTGGGGTCAAAGCTCCTACGAGCAGTACTTC	CASSLGWGQSSYEQYF
TRBJ2-5	.	TRBV14	.	TGTGCCAGCAGCCATGTACCCGCGGGGACCCAGTACTTC	CASSHVPAGTQYF
TRBJ2-7	.	TRBV7-8	once	TGTGCCAGCAGCTTAGAGGGCGGGATGGTCTACGAGCAGTACTTC	CASSLEGGMVYEQYF